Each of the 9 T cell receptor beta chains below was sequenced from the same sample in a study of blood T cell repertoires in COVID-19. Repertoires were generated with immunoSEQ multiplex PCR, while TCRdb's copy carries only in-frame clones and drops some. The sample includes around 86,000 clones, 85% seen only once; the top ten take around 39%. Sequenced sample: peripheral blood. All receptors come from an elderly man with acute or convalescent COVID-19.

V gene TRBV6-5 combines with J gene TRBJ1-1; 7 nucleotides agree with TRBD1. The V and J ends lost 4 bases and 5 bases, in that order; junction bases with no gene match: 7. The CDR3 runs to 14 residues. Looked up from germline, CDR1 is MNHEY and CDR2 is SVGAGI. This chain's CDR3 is CASSWGGQETEAFF. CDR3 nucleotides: TGTGCCAGCAGTTGGGGAGGACAGGAGACTGAAGCTTTCTTT.

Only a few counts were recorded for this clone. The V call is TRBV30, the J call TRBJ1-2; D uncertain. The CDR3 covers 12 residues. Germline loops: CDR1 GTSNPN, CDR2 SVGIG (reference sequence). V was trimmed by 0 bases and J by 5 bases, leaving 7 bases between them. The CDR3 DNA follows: TGTGCCTGGAGTGTACTTTCATATGGCTACACCTTC. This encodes CAWSVLSYGYTF.

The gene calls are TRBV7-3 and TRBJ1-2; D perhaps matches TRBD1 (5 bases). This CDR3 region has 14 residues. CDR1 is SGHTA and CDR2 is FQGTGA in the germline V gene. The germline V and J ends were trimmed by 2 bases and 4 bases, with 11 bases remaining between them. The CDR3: CASSLFAGSYGYTF. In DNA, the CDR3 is TGTGCCAGCAGCTTATTTGCAGGGTCCTATGGCTACACCTTC.

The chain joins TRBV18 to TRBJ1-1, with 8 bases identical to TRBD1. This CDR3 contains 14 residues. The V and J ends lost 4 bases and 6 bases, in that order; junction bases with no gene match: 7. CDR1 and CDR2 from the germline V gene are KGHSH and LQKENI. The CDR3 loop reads CASSQTKTGAEAFF. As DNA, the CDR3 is TGTGCCAGCTCACAAACCAAGACAGGGGCTGAAGCTTTCTTT.

DNA of the CDR3: TGCAGCGTTCTTAGGGGAGAGACCCAGTACTTC. This encodes CSVLRGETQYF. The chain carries TRBV29-1 and TRBJ2-5; weak D call: TRBD1 (5 bases). The CDR3 is 11 residues long. Trimming took off 5 bases at V and 4 bases at J, with 8 bases between the two ends. Germline CDR1 SQVTM, CDR2 ANQGSEA.

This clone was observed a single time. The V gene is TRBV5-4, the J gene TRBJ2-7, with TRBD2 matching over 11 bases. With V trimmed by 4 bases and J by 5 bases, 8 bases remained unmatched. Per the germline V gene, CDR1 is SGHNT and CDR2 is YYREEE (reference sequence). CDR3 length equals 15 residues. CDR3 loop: CASSQGLAVGHEQYF. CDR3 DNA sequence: TGTGCCAGCAGCCAGGGACTAGCGGTGGGGCACGAGCAGTACTTC.

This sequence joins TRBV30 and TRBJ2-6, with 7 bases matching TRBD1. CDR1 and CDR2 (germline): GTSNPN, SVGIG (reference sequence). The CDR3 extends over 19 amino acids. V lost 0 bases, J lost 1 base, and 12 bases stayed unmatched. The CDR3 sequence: CAWSVELWQGDSGANVLTF. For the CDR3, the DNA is TGTGCCTGGAGTGTAGAATTGTGGCAGGGGGATTCTGGGGCCAACGTCCTGACTTTC.

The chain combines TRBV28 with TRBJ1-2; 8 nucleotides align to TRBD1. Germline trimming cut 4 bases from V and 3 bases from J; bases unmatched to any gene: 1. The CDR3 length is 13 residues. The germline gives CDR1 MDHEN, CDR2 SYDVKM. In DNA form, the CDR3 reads TGTGCCAGCAGTTCAGGGGGCGACTATGGCTACACCTTC. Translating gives CASSSGGDYGYTF.

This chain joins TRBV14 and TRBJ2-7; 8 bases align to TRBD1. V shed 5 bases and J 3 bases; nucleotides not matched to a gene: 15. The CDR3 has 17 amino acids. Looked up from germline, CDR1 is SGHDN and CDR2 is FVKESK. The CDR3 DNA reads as TGTGCCAGCAGCGACAATCCGACAGGGGTCTCTCACTACGAGCAGTACTTC. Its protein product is CASSDNPTGVSHYEQYF.